Listed here are 21 T cell receptor beta chains from one sample, sequenced in a study of T cell changes during pregnancy in multiple sclerosis. Clones were sequenced by immunoSEQ multiplex PCR, and TCRdb holds only the in-frame ones, with some missing. This sample yields about 110,000 clones, of which just over 90% are seen a single time; less than 4.5% belongs to the top ten. The material was peripheral blood, obtained after pregnancy. Receptors were obtained from a female donor with multiple sclerosis, enrolled in a pregnancy study.

V is TRBV5-1 and J is TRBJ2-5, with D perhaps matching TRBD1 (6 bases). Looked up from germline, CDR1 is SGHRS and CDR2 is YFSETQ. The CDR3 has 15 residues. Trimming took off 2 bases at V and 5 bases at J, with 16 bases between the two ends. The CDR3 loop reads CASSFNRDVRETQYF. The CDR3 DNA reads TGCGCCAGCAGCTTCAACAGGGATGTGAGGGAGACCCAGTACTTC.

This clone was detected a few times. This chain uses TRBV9 with TRBJ1-5, with D perhaps matching TRBD1 (5 bases). This CDR3 is 15 amino acids long. Germline V gives CDR1 SGDLS, CDR2 YYNGEE. V lost 0 bases, J lost 6 bases, and 13 bases lay in between. The CDR3 DNA sequence: TGTGCCAGCAGCGTAGATGTCGGAAGGGGTCAGCCCCAGCATTTT. Protein: CASSVDVGRGQPQHF. Complete variable domain (other parts from reference TRBV9 and TRBJ1-5): DSGVTQTPKHLITATGQRVTLRCSPRSGDLSVYWYQQSLDQGLQFLIQYYNGEERAKGNILERFSAQQFPDLHSELNLSSLELGDSALYFCASSVDVGRGQPQHFGDGTRLSIL.

The rearrangement links TRBV25-1 to TRBJ2-7; 7 bases line up with TRBD1. The ends lost 9 bases at V and 2 bases at J; junction bases unmatched: 7. The CDR3 is 13 amino acids. Germline CDR1 reads MGHDK; CDR2 reads SYGVNS. This CDR3 is CASRGQPPYEQYF. CDR3 in DNA: TGTGCCAGTAGGGGACAGCCTCCCTACGAGCAGTACTTC.

The chain carries TRBV6-4 and TRBJ2-1; possibly TRBD1 for D (7 bases). Germline V CDR1 and CDR2: MRHNA, SNTAGT. This CDR3 is 14 amino acids long. Trimming took 2 bases from V and 5 from J, leaving 10 bases between them. The CDR3 nucleotides are TGTGCCAGCAGTGACGTCAGGGGGGACAATGAGCAGTTCTTC. Its translation is CASSDVRGDNEQFF.

This chain joins TRBV7-8 and TRBJ1-5; 7 bases fit TRBD1. The CDR3 is 14 residues long. Trimming at V came to 4 bases and at J to 5 bases, leaving 5 bases not matched to a gene. Looked up from germline, CDR1 is SGHVS and CDR2 is FQNEAQ. This chain's CDR3 is CASSSQGRDQPQHF. The CDR3 region has the DNA TGTGCCAGCAGCTCACAGGGGAGAGATCAGCCCCAGCATTTT.

The genes are TRBV5-1 and TRBJ2-7; 8 nucleotides agree with TRBD2. Germline lookup yields CDR1 SGHRS and CDR2 YFSETQ. The junction had 10 bases not matched to a gene; V was cut back by 5 bases and J by 3 bases. The CDR3 runs to 15 residues. CDR3 DNA sequence: TGCGCCAGCAGACGCCTGGCGGGGGGCTTCTACGAGCAGTACTTC. It codes for CASRRLAGGFYEQYF.

The rearrangement joins TRBV18 to TRBJ2-3, with D maybe TRBD2 (6 bases). V lost 5 bases and J 0 bases, leaving 12 bases between the germline ends. The CDR3 totals 15 residues. CDR1 is KGHSH, CDR2 LQKENI, per germline. The DNA for the CDR3 is TGTGCCAGCTCAACCAACGGGGGAAGCACAGATACGCAGTATTTT. It translates to CASSTNGGSTDTQYF. The variable domain in full, with the rest retrieved from reference TRBV18 and TRBJ2-3, is NAGVMQNPRHLVRRRGQEARLRCSPMKGHSHVYWYRQLPEEGLKFMVYLQKENIIDESGMPKERFSAEFPKEGPSILRIQQVVRGDSAAYFCASSTNGGSTDTQYFGPGTRLTVL.

The gene calls are TRBV13 and TRBJ2-2, with 12 bases that match TRBD2. The CDR3 spans 17 residues. The ends lost 4 bases at V and 4 bases at J; junction bases unmatched: 7. Germline loops: CDR1 PRHDT, CDR2 FYEKMQ (reference sequence). CDR3 sequence: CASSSGLAGPRTGELFF. The CDR3 DNA reads as TGTGCCAGCAGCTCGGGACTAGCGGGTCCCCGCACCGGGGAGCTGTTTTTT.

This chain links TRBV11-3 with TRBJ2-1, with D perhaps TRBD2 (7 bases). The CDR3 contains 19 residues. The V end was cut by 0 bases, the J end by 3 bases, with 21 bases between. CDR1 and CDR2 (germline): SGHNT, YENEEA. As DNA, the CDR3 is TGTGCCAGCAGCTTAGATTGCCCTCCCGGAGGGGGGGACTACAATGAGCAGTTCTTC. Encoded protein: CASSLDCPPGGGDYNEQFF. The variable domain in full, completed from reference TRBV11-3 and TRBJ2-1, reads EAGVVQSPRYKIIEKKQPVAFWCNPISGHNTLYWYLQNLGQGPELLIRYENEEAVDDSQLPKDRFSAERLKGVDSTLKIQPAELGDSAVYLCASSLDCPPGGGDYNEQFFGPGTRLTVL.

The rearrangement links TRBV7-9 to TRBJ1-2; tentative D call: TRBD1 (5 bases). The V end was cut by 0 bases, the J end by 8 bases, with 19 bases between. This CDR3 spans 16 amino acids. Germline V lookup: CDR1 SEHNR, CDR2 FQNEAQ (reference sequence). This chain's CDR3 is CASSLAVGGALAGYTF. The CDR3 bases are TGTGCCAGCAGCTTAGCGGTTGGAGGGGCCTTGGCGGGCTACACCTTC.

J is TRBJ2-1 and V is TRBV4-1, with 7 nucleotides matching TRBD1. Germline CDR1 and CDR2: MGHRA and YSYEKL. The J segment lost 8 bases and the V segment lost 3 bases, leaving 13 bases of the junction unmatched. This CDR3 contains 16 residues. Here the CDR3 DNA reads TGCGCCAGCAGCCATCCCCGGGACAGCTACGGAGATGAGCAGTTCTTC. This sequence encodes CASSHPRDSYGDEQFF.

The rearrangement uses TRBV7-9 and TRBJ2-3; TRBD1 matches 7 bases. The CDR3 runs 15 residues. With 1 base clipped from V and 3 bases from J, the junction kept 4 bases outside the gene matches. The germline CDR1 and CDR2 sequences are SEHNR and FQNEAQ (reference sequence). The CDR3 sequence is CASSLEKGATDTQYF. Here the CDR3 DNA reads TGTGCCAGCAGCTTAGAGAAGGGGGCAACAGATACGCAGTATTTT.

V usage is TRBV29-1 and J usage is TRBJ2-7; weak D call: TRBD1 (6 bases). Germline CDR1 is SQVTM and CDR2 is ANQGSEA. With 4 bases removed from V and 4 bases from J, the gap between germline ends came to 11 bases. This CDR3 has 12 residues. CDR3 amino acids: CSVGVQGYEQYF. For the CDR3, the DNA is TGCAGCGTTGGGGTACAGGGATACGAGCAGTACTTC.

The chain recombines TRBV13 with TRBJ2-1; possibly TRBD2 for D (5 bases). The CDR3 is 15 amino acids. V lost 0 bases to trimming and J lost 6 bases, with 12 bases between them. CDR1 is PRHDT and CDR2 is FYEKMQ in the germline V gene (reference sequence). The CDR3 loop reads CASSLGGSVVNEQFF. In DNA, the CDR3 is TGTGCCAGCAGCTTAGGAGGGAGCGTGGTCAATGAGCAGTTCTTC.

This chain links TRBV4-2 with TRBJ1-2; tentative D call: TRBD1 (5 bases). CDR3 length equals 16 residues. The V end was cut by 0 bases, the J end by 0 bases, with 11 bases between. Germline loops: CDR1 LGHNA, CDR2 YNFKEQ. For the CDR3, the DNA is TGTGCCAGCAGCCAAGAATCAGGGCCTACTAACTATGGCTACACCTTC. Protein sequence: CASSQESGPTNYGYTF.

The CDR3 reads CASSSSVNTEAFF. The CDR3 DNA reads TGTGCCAGCAGCTCCAGCGTGAACACTGAAGCTTTCTTT. V is TRBV13 and J is TRBJ1-1; no firm D call. The CDR3 runs to 13 residues. Between the trimmed V and J ends, which lost 4 bases and 0 bases, there was a span of 6 bases. Germline V gene sequence: CDR1 PRHDT, CDR2 FYEKMQ (reference sequence).

V gene TRBV27 combines with J gene TRBJ1-6; D gene ambiguous. Germline CDR1 reads MNHEY; CDR2 reads SMNVEV (reference sequence). V was pared by 4 bases and J by 12 bases, with 13 bases between. CDR3 length: 13 residues. The CDR3: CASSSYESRPLHF. The CDR3 DNA reads as TGTGCCAGCAGTTCATATGAATCGAGACCCCTCCACTTT.

The rearrangement links TRBV19 to TRBJ1-5; TRBD1 matches at 8 bases. This CDR3 spans 17 amino acids. After removal of 3 bases from V and 1 base from J, the junction contained 8 bases not matched to a gene. Germline-derived CDR1 and CDR2 are LNHDA and SQIVND (reference sequence). The CDR3 DNA is TGTGCCAGTAGTATCGAGACAGGGGTCAGGAGCAATCAGCCCCAGCATTTT. Translated, it gives CASSIETGVRSNQPQHF. Filled out from reference TRBV19 and TRBJ1-5, the complete variable domain reads DGGITQSPKYLFRKEGQNVTLSCEQNLNHDAMYWYRQDPGQGLRLIYYSQIVNDFQKGDIAEGYSVSREKKESFPLTVTSAQKNPTAFYLCASSIETGVRSNQPQHFGDGTRLSIL.

CDR3 residues: CASESRQKPYEQYF. The CDR3 nucleotides read TGTGCCAGCGAATCCCGACAGAAACCCTACGAGCAGTACTTC. The chain is built from TRBV6-6 and TRBJ2-7, with a possible D match to TRBD1 (5 bases). Germline CDR1 reads MNHNY; CDR2 reads SVGAGI (reference sequence). This CDR3 is 14 amino acids long. V dropped 8 bases and J dropped 2 bases, with 16 bases sitting between them.

This chain uses TRBV4-1 with TRBJ1-5, with 10 bases aligning to TRBD1. The CDR3 length is 18 residues. V lost 3 bases, J lost 2 bases, and 10 bases stayed unmatched. Looked up from germline, CDR1 is MGHRA and CDR2 is YSYEKL. DNA of the CDR3: TGCGCCAGCAGCCAGGAACCGGACAGGGGGACCCGCAATCAGCCCCAGCATTTT. Protein sequence: CASSQEPDRGTRNQPQHF.

The V gene is TRBV11-2, the J gene TRBJ1-4, with a tentative D call TRBD1 (6 bases). V was pared by 5 bases and J by 4 bases, with 14 bases between. The CDR3 length is 15 residues. Per germline, CDR1 SGHAT and CDR2 FQNNGV. In DNA, the CDR3 is TGTGCCAGCAGCCTATTGACAGGACATAATGAAAAACTGTTTTTT. As protein: CASSLLTGHNEKLFF.